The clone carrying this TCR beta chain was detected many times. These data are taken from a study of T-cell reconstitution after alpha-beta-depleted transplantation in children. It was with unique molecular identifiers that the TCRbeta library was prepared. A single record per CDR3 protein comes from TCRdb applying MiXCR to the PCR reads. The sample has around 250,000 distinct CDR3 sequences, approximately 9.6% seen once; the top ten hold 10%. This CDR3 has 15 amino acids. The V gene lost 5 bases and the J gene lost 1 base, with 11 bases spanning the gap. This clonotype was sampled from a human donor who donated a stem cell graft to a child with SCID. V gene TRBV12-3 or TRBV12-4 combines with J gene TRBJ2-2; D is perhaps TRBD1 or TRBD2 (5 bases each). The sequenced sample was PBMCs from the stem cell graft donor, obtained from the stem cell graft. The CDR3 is CASSPGTRNTGELFF. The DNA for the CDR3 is TGTGCCAGCAGTCCAGGGACCAGGAACACCGGGGAGCTGTTTTTT.